This TCR beta chain was identified during a study of long-term antiretroviral therapy in people with HIV. The authors ran the immunoSEQ assay, v3.0, at survey level. Clones were read by immunoSEQ multiplex PCR, and TCRdb kept only the in-frame ones, dropping some. Of around 30,000 clones listed, approximately 88% are singletons. This CDR3 contains 14 residues. In germline, CDR1 is MNHEY, CDR2 SMNVEV (reference sequence). V lost 5 bases and J 0 bases, leaving 5 bases between the germline ends. Here the sequenced sample was unsorted PBMCs, taken 0.5 years after starting antiretroviral therapy. The V call is TRBV27, the J call TRBJ2-6; D gene ambiguous. The sequence came from a woman between 18 and 29 years old with HIV. Here the CDR3 reads CASSPPSGANVLTF. In DNA, the CDR3 is TGTGCCAGCAGTCCCCCCTCTGGGGCCAACGTCCTGACTTTC. The full variable domain, with the rest looked up from reference TRBV27 and TRBJ2-6, is EAQVTQNPRYLITVTGKKLTVTCSQNMNHEYMSWYRQDPGLGLRQIYYSMNVEVTDKGDVPEGYKVSRKEKRNFPLILESPSPNQTSLYFCASSPPSGANVLTFGAGSRLTVL.